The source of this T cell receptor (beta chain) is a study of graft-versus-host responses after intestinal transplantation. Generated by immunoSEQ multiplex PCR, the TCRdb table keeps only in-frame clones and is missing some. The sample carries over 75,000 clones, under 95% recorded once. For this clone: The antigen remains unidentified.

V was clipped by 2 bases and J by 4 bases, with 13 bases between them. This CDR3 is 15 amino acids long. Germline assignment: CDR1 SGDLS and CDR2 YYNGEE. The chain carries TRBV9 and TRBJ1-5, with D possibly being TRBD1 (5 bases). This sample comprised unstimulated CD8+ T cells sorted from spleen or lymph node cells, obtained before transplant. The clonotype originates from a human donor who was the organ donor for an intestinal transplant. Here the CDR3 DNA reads TGTGCCAGCAGCGTTTTCAGGGATGGGAATCAGCCCCAGCATTTT. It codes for CASSVFRDGNQPQHF.